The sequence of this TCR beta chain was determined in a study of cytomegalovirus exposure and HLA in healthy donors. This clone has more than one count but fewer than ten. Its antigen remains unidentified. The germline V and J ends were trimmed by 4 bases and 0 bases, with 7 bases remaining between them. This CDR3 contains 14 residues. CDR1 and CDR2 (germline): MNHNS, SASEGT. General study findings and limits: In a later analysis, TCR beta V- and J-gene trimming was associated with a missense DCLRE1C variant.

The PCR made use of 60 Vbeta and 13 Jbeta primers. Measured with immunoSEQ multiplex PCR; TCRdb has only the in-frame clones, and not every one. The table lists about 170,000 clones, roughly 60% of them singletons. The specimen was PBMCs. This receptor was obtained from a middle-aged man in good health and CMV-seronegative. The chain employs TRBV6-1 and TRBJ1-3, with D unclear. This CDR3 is CASSATSSGNTIYF. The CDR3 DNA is TGTGCCAGCAGTGCTACGAGCTCTGGAAACACCATATATTTT.